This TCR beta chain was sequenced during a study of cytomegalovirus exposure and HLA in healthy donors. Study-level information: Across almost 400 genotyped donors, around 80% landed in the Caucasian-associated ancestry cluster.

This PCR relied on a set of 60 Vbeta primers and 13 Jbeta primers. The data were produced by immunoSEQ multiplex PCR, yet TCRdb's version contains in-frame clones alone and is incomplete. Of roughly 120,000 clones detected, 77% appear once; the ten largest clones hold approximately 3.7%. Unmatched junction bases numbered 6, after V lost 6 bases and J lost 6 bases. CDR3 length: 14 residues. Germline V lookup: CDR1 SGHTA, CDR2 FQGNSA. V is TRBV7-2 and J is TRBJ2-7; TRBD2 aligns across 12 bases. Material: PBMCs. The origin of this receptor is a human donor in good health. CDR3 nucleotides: TGTGCCAGCAGGCAGGGGACTAGCGGGCTCGAGCAGTACTTC. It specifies CASRQGTSGLEQYF.